This T cell receptor (beta chain) was sequenced in a study of shared clonotypes between healthy human individuals. The length of the CDR3 is 13 residues. Germline CDR1 is SEHNR and CDR2 is FQNEAQ (reference sequence). The junction had 2 bases not matched to a gene; V was cut back by 3 bases and J by 6 bases. Terminally differentiated effector memory CD45RA+ cells were excluded by CCR7 positive selection of CD45RO-negative cells. Clones were read by immunoSEQ multiplex PCR, and TCRdb kept only the in-frame ones, dropping some. This table has hundreds of thousands of clones, around 96% appearing once. The clonotype originates from a woman aged 25-40 years in good health. The genes are TRBV7-9 and TRBJ1-1; 9 positions agree with TRBD1. Material: naive CD8+ T cells sorted from blood. CDR3 sequence: CASSFTGGPEAFF. The CDR3 nucleotides are TGTGCCAGCAGCTTTACAGGGGGCCCTGAAGCTTTCTTT.